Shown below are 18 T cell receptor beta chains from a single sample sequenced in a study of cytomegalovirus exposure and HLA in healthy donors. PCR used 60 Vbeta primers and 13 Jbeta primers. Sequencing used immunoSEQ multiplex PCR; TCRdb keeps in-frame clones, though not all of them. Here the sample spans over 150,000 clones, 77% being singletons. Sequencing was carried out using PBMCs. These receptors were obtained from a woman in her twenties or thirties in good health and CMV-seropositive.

CDR3 sequence (DNA): TGTGCCAGCAGTTTATTCGGTGCTGGGACAGGGGAAGATTCTTACGAGCAGTACTTC. Protein sequence: CASSLFGAGTGEDSYEQYF. J is TRBJ2-7 and V is TRBV28; TRBD1 matches at 10 bases. The V gene's germline CDR1 is MDHEN and CDR2 SYDVKM. The V gene end was trimmed by 1 base and the J gene end by 4 bases; junction bases not matched to a gene: 16. The CDR3 sequence is 19 residues long.

CDR3: CASSLRSGRTGELFF. The CDR3 DNA follows: TGCGCCAGCAGCTTGCGTAGCGGGAGAACCGGGGAGCTGTTTTTT. The V and J genes are TRBV5-1 and TRBJ2-2; 9 bases agree with TRBD2. The CDR3 is made up of 15 amino acids. V gave up 1 base and J gave up 5 bases; unmatched junction bases: 3. The germline gives CDR1 SGHRS, CDR2 YFSETQ.

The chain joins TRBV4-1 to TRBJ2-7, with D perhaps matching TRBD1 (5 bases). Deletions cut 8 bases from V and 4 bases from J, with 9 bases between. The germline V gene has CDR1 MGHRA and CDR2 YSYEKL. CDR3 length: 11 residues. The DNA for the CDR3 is TGCGCCAGCGGGCAGGGTTACGAGCAGTACTTC. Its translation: CASGQGYEQYF.

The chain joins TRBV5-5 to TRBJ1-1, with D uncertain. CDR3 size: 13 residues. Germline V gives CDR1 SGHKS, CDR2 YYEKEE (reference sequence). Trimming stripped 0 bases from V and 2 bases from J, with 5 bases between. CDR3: CASSLGPNTEAFF. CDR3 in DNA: TGTGCCAGCAGCTTGGGGCCTAACACTGAAGCTTTCTTT.

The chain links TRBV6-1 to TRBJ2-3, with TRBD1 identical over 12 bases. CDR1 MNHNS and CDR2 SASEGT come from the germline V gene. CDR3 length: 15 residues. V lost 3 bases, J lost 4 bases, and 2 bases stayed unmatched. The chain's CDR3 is CASSEGQGAADTQYF. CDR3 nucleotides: TGTGCCAGCAGTGAGGGACAGGGGGCGGCAGATACGCAGTATTTT.

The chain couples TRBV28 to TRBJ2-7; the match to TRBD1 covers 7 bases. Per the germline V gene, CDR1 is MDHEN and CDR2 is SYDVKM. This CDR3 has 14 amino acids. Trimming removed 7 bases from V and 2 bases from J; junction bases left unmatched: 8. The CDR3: CASTPPGQTYEQYF. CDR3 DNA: TGTGCCAGCACCCCCCCGGGACAGACCTACGAGCAGTACTTC.

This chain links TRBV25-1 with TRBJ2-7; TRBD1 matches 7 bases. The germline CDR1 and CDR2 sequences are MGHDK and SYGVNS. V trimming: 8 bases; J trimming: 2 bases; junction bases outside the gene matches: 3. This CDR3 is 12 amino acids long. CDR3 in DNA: TGTGCCAGCGGAGACAGGGCCTACGAGCAGTACTTC. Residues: CASGDRAYEQYF.

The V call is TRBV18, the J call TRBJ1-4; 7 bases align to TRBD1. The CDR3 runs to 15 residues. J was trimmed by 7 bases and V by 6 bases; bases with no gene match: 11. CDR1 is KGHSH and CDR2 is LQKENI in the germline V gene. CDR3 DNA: TGTGCCAGCTCCCCTCTTCGGGACAGCTCTGAAAAACTGTTTTTT. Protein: CASSPLRDSSEKLFF.

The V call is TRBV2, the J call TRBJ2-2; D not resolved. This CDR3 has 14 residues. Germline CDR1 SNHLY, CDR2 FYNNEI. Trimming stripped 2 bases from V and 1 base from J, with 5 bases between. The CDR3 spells CASSESRNTGELFF. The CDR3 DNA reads TGTGCCAGCAGTGAAAGTAGGAACACCGGGGAGCTGTTTTTT.

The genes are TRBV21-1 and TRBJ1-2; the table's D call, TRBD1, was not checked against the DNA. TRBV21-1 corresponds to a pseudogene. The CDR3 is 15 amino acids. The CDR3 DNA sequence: TGTGCCAGCAGCAAAGGGACAGGGCTTCTCTATGGCTACACCTTC. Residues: CASSKGTGLLYGYTF.

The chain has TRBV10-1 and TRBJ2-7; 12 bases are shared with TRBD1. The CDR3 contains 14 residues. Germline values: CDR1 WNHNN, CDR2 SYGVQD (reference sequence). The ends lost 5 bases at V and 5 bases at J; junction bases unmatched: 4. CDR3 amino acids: CASSPGTGGHEQYF. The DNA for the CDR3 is TGCGCCAGCAGTCCCGGGACAGGGGGCCACGAGCAGTACTTC.

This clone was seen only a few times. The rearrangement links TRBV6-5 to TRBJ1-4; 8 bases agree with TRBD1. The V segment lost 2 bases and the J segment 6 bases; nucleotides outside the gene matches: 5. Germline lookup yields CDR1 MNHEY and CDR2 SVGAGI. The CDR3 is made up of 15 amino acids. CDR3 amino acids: CASSYQTGEHEKLFF. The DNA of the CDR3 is TGTGCCAGCAGTTACCAGACAGGGGAACATGAAAAACTGTTTTTT.

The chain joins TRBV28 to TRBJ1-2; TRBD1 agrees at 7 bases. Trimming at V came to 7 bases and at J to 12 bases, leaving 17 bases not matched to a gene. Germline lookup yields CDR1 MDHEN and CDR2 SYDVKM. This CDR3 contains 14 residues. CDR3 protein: CASTRGGQPHLDTF. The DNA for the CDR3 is TGTGCCAGCACTAGAGGGGGACAGCCACATCTAGACACCTTC.

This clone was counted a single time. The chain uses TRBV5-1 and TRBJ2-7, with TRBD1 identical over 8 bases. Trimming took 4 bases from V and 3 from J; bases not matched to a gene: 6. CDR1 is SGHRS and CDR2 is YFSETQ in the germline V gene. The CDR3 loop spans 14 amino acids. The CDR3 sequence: CASSVSGQDYEQYF. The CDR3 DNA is TGCGCCAGCAGCGTTTCGGGACAGGACTACGAGCAGTACTTC.

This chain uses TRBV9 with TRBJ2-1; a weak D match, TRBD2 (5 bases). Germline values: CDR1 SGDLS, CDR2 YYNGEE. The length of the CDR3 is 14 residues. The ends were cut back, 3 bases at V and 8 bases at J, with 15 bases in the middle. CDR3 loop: CASSATSGIDEQFF. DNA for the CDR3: TGTGCCAGCAGCGCAACGTCGGGGATCGATGAGCAGTTCTTC.

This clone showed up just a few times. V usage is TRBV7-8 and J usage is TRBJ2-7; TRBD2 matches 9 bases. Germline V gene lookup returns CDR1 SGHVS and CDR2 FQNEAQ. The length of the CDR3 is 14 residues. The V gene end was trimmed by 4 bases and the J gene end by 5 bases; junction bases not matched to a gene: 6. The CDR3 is CASSSSSGTDEQYF. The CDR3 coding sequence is TGTGCCAGCAGCTCCTCTAGCGGGACCGACGAGCAGTACTTC. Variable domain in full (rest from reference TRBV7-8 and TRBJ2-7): GAGVSQSPRYKVAKRGQDVALRCDPISGHVSLFWYQQALGQGPEFLTYFQNEAQLDKSGLPSDRFFAERPEGSVSTLKIQRTQQEDSAVYLCASSSSSGTDEQYFGPGTRLTVT.

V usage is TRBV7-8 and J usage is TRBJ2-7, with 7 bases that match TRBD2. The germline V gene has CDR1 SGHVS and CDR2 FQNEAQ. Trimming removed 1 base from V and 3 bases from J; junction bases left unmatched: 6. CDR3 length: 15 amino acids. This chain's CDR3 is CASSLGTGLFYEQYF. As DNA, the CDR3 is TGTGCCAGCAGCTTAGGAACGGGACTATTCTACGAGCAGTACTTC.

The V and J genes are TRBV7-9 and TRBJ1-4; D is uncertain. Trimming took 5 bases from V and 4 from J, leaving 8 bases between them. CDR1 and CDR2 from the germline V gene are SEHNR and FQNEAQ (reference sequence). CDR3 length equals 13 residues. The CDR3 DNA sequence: TGTGCCAGCAGCGCGGGGTTTAATGAAAAACTGTTTTTT. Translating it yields CASSAGFNEKLFF.